This passage covers 2 T cell receptor beta chains from one sample sequenced in a study of blood T cell repertoires in COVID-19. Some clones are missing from TCRdb's copy, which holds only in-frame ones; the method was immunoSEQ multiplex PCR. The sample lists under 350,000 clones, 80% to 90% seen once, with about 10% in the top ten. The specimen sequenced was peripheral blood. Every receptor here comes from a woman in her seventies with acute or convalescent COVID-19.

About this clone itself: Other DNA sequences of this sample code for an identical CDR3. This chain uses TRBV18 with TRBJ1-5, with 7 bases lining up with TRBD1. The CDR3 has 13 residues. Trimming took 5 bases from V and 4 from J; bases not matched to a gene: 2. Germline V gene lookup returns CDR1 KGHSH and CDR2 LQKENI. The CDR3 nucleotides read TGTGCCAGCTCAGGACAGGTTAATCAGCCCCAGCATTTT. This codes for CASSGQVNQPQHF.

DNA for the CDR3: TGTGCCACCGGACAGGGCCAGGGGCCCCAGCATTTT. It translates to CATGQGQGPQHF. This rearrangement joins TRBV24-1 to TRBJ1-5; 8 bases are a match to TRBD1. After removal of 9 bases from V and 9 bases from J, the junction contained 6 bases not matched to a gene. This CDR3 is 12 amino acids long. Germline lookup yields CDR1 KGHDR and CDR2 SFDVKD.